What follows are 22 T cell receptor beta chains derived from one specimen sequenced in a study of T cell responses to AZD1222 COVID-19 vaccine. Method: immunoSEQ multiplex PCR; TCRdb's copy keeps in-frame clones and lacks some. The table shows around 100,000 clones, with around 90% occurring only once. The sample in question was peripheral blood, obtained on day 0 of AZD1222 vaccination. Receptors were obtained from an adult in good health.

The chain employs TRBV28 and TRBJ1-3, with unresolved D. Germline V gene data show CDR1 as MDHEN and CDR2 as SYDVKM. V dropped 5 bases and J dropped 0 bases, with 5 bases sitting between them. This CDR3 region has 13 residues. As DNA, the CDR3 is TGTGCCAGCAGTCGGGGCTCTGGAAACACCATATATTTT. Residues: CASSRGSGNTIYF.

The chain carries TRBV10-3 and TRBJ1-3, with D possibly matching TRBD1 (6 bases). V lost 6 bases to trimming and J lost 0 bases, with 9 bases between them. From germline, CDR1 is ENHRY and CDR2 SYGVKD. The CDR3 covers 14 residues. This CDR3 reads CAIREGGSGNTIYF. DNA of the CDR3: TGTGCCATCAGGGAAGGGGGCTCTGGAAACACCATATATTTT.

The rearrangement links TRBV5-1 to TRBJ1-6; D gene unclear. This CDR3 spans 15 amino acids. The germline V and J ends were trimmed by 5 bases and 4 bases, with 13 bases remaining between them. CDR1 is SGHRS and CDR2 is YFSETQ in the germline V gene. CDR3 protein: CASSEQAEYNSPLHF. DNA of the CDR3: TGCGCCAGCAGTGAACAAGCCGAGTATAATTCACCCCTCCACTTT. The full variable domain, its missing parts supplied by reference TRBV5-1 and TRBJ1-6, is KAGVTQTPRYLIKTRGQQVTLSCSPISGHRSVSWYQQTPGQGLQFLFEYFSETQRNKGNFPGRFSGRQFSNSRSEMNVSTLELGDSALYLCASSEQAEYNSPLHFGNGTRLTVT.

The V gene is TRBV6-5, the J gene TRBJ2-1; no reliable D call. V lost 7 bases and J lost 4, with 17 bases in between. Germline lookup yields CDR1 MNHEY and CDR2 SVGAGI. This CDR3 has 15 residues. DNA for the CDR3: TGTGCCAGCACCGAACTGCCTTGGGGATACAATGAGCAGTTCTTC. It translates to CASTELPWGYNEQFF.

CDR3: CASSEGPQGYGYTF. CDR3 DNA sequence: TGTGCCAGCAGTGAGGGGCCCCAGGGATATGGCTACACCTTC. The chain has TRBV6-4 and TRBJ1-2, with D possibly matching TRBD1 (5 bases). CDR1 is MRHNA, CDR2 SNTAGT, per germline. This CDR3 region has 14 residues. V dropped 3 bases and J dropped 5 bases, with 13 bases sitting between them.

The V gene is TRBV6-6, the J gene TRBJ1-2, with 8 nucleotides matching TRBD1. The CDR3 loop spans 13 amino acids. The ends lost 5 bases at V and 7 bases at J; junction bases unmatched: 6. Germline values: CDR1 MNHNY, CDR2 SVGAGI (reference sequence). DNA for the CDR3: TGTGCCAGCAGTCTGACAGGGGCGGTTGGCTACACCTTC. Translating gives CASSLTGAVGYTF.

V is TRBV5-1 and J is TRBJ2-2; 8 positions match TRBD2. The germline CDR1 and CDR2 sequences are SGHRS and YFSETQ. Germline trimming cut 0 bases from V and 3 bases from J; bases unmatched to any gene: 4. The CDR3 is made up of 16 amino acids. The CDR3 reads CASSLVTGGHTGELFF. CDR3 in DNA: TGCGCCAGCAGCTTGGTAACGGGAGGGCACACCGGGGAGCTGTTTTTT. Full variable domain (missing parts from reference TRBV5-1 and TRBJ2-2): KAGVTQTPRYLIKTRGQQVTLSCSPISGHRSVSWYQQTPGQGLQFLFEYFSETQRNKGNFPGRFSGRQFSNSRSEMNVSTLELGDSALYLCASSLVTGGHTGELFFGEGSRLTVL.

CDR3 protein: CASSFGTGGSNEQFF. The CDR3 coding sequence is TGTGCCAGCAGCTTTGGGACAGGGGGCTCCAATGAGCAGTTCTTC. The rearrangement links TRBV7-2 to TRBJ2-1, with 12 bases identical to TRBD1. This CDR3 spans 15 amino acids. V dropped 3 bases and J dropped 6; count of bases not matched to a gene: 3. Germline CDR1 and CDR2: SGHTA and FQGNSA.

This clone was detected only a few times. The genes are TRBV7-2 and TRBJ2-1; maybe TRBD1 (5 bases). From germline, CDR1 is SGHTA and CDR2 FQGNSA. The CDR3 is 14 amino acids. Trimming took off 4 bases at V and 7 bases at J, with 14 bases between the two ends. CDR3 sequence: CASSYLAGWNEQFF. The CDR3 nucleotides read TGTGCCAGCAGCTACCTCGCAGGGTGGAATGAGCAGTTCTTC.

The CDR3: CASSLTGGYDYGYTF. For the CDR3, the DNA is TGTGCCAGCAGCTTAACAGGGGGCTACGACTATGGCTACACCTTC. The genes are TRBV7-9 and TRBJ1-2; 9 bases are a match to TRBD1. V gave up 2 bases and J gave up 3 bases; unmatched junction bases: 4. The CDR3 is made up of 15 amino acids. In germline, CDR1 is SEHNR, CDR2 FQNEAQ (reference sequence).

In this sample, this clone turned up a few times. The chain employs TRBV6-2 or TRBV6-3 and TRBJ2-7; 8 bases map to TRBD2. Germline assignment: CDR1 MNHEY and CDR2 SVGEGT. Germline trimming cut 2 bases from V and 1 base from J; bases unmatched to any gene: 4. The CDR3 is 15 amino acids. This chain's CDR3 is CASSYDREGSYEQYF. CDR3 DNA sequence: TGTGCCAGCAGTTACGACCGGGAGGGTTCCTACGAGCAGTACTTC.

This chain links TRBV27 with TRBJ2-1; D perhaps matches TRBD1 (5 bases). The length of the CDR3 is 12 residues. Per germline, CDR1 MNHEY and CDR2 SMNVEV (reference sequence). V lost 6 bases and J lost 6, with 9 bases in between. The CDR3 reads CASSLTGNEQFF. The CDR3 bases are TGTGCCAGCAGCCTAACAGGCAATGAGCAGTTCTTC.

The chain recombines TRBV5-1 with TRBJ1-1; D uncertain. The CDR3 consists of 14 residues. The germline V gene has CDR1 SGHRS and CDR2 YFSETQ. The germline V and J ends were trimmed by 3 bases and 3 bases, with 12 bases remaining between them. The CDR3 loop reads CASSSPGGYTEAFF. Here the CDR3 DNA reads TGCGCCAGCAGCTCCCCTGGTGGATACACTGAAGCTTTCTTT.

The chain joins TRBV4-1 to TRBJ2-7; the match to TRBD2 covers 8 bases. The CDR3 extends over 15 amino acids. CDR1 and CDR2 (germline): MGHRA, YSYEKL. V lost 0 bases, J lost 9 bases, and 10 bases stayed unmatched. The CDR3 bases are TGCGCCAGCAGCCAAGAAATCAAGCGGGAGAAAGGGCAGTACTTC. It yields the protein CASSQEIKREKGQYF.

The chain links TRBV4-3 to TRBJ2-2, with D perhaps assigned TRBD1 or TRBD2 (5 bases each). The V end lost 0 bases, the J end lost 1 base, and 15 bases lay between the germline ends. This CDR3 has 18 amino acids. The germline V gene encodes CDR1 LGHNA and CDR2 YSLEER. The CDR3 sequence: CASSQDPLGDRNTGELFF. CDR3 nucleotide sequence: TGCGCCAGCAGCCAAGATCCTTTGGGGGACCGGAACACCGGGGAGCTGTTTTTT.

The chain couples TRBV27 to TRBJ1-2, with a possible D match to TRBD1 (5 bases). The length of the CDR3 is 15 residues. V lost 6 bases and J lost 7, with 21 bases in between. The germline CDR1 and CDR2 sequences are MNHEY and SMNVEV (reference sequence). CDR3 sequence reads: CASSNRLGVLGGYTF. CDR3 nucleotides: TGTGCCAGCAGCAACAGGTTAGGGGTCTTGGGTGGCTACACCTTC.

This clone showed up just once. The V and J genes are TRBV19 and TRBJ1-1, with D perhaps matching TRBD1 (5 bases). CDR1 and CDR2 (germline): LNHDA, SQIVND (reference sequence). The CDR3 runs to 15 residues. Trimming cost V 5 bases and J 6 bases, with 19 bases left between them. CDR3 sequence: CASSLLTAGRPEAFF. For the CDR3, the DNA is TGTGCCAGTAGTTTACTTACCGCAGGGCGCCCTGAAGCTTTCTTT.

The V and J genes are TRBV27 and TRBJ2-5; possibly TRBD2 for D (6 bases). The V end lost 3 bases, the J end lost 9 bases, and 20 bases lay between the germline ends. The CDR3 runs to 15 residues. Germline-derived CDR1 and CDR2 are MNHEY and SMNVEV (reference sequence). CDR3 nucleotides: TGTGCCAGCAGTTTTCGGGGAGCGGGCACCGGAGCCCAGTACTTC. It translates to CASSFRGAGTGAQYF.

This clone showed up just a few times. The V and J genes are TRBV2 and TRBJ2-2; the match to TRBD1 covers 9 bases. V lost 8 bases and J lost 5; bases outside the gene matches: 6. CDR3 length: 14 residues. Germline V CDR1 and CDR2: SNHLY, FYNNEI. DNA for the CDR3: TGTGCCAGCCGGGGACAGGGAGGAACCGGGGAGCTGTTTTTT. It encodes CASRGQGGTGELFF.

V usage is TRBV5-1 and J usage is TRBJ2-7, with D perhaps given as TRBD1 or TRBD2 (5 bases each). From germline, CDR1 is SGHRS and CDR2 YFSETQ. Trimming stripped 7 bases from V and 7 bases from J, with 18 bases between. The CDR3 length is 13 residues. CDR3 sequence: CASSGQGIEEQYF. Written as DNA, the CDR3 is TGCGCCAGCTCGGGGCAGGGAATTGAGGAGCAGTACTTC.

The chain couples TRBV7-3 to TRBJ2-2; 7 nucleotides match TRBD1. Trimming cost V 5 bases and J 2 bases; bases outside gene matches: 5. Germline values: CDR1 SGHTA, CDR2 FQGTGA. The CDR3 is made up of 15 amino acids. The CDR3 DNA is TGTGCCAGCAGCCCGGGACAGACTAACACCGGGGAGCTGTTTTTT. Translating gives CASSPGQTNTGELFF.

The CDR3: CASSLTGPGNTIYF. The CDR3 DNA reads as TGTGCCAGCAGCCTGACAGGTCCTGGAAACACCATATATTTT. The rearrangement links TRBV5-4 to TRBJ1-3, with TRBD1 as a possible D gene (6 bases). V shed 4 bases and J shed 2 bases, with 10 bases lying between them. Germline V gene data show CDR1 as SGHNT and CDR2 as YYREEE (reference sequence). The CDR3 contains 14 residues.